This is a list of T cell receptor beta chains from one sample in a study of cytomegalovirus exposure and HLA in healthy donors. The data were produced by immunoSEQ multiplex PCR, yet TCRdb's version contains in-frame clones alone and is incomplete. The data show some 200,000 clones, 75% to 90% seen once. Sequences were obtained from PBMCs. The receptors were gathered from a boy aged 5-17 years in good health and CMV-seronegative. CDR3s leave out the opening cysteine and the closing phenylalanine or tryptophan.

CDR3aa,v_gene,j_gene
SVAAPRGGISDEQF,TRBV29-1,TRBJ2-1
ASSSNRGPTFYEQY,TRBV7-8,TRBJ2-7
ASRLPGGNPNTEAF,TRBV12-2,TRBJ1-1
ASTGTSLYEQF,TRBV6-1,TRBJ2-1
ASSAGTGNQPQH,TRBV9,TRBJ1-5
ASRRRDYLYNEQF,TRBV6-5,TRBJ2-1
ASGSNEQF,TRBV6-1,TRBJ2-1
ASSPRQGLSYEQY,TRBV7-9,TRBJ2-7
ASSLGRLYEQY,TRBV7-2,TRBJ2-7
ASSSLGSNTEAF,TRBV13,TRBJ1-1
ASTIPSVRTDTQY,TRBV7-2,TRBJ2-3
ASRSRQGNDYGYT,TRBV19,TRBJ1-2
ASRRLAGVPDTQY,TRBV2,TRBJ2-3
AIRTGGLNTEAF,TRBV19,TRBJ1-1
ASSKTSKDTQY,TRBV25-1,TRBJ2-3
ASSNKRGRILRETEAF,TRBV27,TRBJ1-1
ASSFHRSTEAF,TRBV27,TRBJ1-1
ASSLKSQGGTDTQY,TRBV5-1,TRBJ2-3
ASSQEHRQPYNEQF,TRBV4-3,TRBJ2-1
ASSPYDRGGTEAF,TRBV9,TRBJ1-1
ASSSFGTWAVDEQF,TRBV6-6,TRBJ2-1
ASSDEGTTEAF,TRBV2,TRBJ1-1
ASSSDQGGAYGYT,TRBV18,TRBJ1-2
ASSSNTGTQYGYT,TRBV7-6,TRBJ1-2
ASSALAVAGYEQY,TRBV2,TRBJ2-7
ASSLGQENQPQH,TRBV6-5,TRBJ1-5
ASSPRTSGRVKF,TRBV11-3,TRBJ2-1
ASRGSGSYEQY,TRBV19,TRBJ2-7
ASSVRWSSNTEAF,TRBV7-8,TRBJ1-1
ASSLSRGKITIGNEQF,TRBV5-1,TRBJ2-1
ASSYSTLGATEAF,TRBV6-5,TRBJ1-1
ASGLGQGASDTQY,TRBV12-5,TRBJ2-3
ASSHPDRGGTEAF,TRBV4-1,TRBJ1-1
AWKGLRSGQENSPLH,TRBV30,TRBJ1-6
ASSVGGLVGDQETQY,TRBV9,TRBJ2-5
ASSQSGTEAF,TRBV4-1,TRBJ1-1
ASSLYSTYEQY,TRBV5-6,TRBJ2-7
ASSDDRGRTYGYT,TRBV5-6,TRBJ1-2
AWGSQGGQETQY,TRBV30,TRBJ2-5